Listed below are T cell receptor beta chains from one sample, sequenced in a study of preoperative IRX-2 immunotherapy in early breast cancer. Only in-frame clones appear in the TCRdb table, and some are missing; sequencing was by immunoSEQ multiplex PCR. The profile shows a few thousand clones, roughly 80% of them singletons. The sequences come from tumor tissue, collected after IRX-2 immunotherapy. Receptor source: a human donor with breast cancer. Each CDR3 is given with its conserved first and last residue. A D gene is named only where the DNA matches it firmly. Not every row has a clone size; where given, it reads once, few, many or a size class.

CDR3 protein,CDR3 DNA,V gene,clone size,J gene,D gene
CASSLAGGGADTQYF,TGTGCCAGCAGTTTGGCGGGAGGTGGAGCAGATACGCAGTATTTT,TRBV28,NA,TRBJ2-3,TRBD2
CASSIGREATEQFF,TGTGCCAGTAGTATTGGGCGGGAGGCAACTGAGCAGTTCTTC,TRBV19,few,TRBJ2-1,TRBD2
CAWRGQGGTEAFF,TGTGCCTGGAGGGGACAGGGGGGGACTGAAGCTTTCTTT,TRBV30,few,TRBJ1-1,TRBD1
CAIRQGLNTEAFF,TGTGCCATCAGACAGGGCTTGAACACTGAAGCTTTCTTT,TRBV6-8,NA,TRBJ1-1,TRBD1
CASSQYLNEQFF,TGCGCCAGCAGCCAATATCTCAATGAGCAGTTCTTC,TRBV1,NA,TRBJ2-1,NA
CASRTVASAFF,TGCGCCAGCAGAACAGTGGCTTCAGCTTTCTTT,TRBV10-1,once,TRBJ1-1,NA
CATATGGTTDTQYF,TGTGCCACCGCGACAGGTGGAACCACAGATACGCAGTATTTT,TRBV15,NA,TRBJ2-3,NA
CASSPRVEGAYEQYF,TGTGCCAGCTCACCACGGGTTGAAGGAGCCTACGAGCAGTACTTC,TRBV18,NA,TRBJ2-7,NA
CASRAGPDTQYF,TGTGCCAGTAGGGCGGGTCCAGATACGCAGTATTTT,TRBV19,NA,TRBJ2-3,NA
CASNHRESSGEAFF,TGTGCCAGCAACCACAGGGAGAGTAGTGGTGAAGCTTTCTTT,TRBV18,NA,TRBJ1-1,NA
CASSSSDRGDTEAFF,TGTGCCAGCAGCTCTTCGGACAGGGGGGACACTGAAGCTTTCTTT,TRBV11-3,few,TRBJ1-1,TRBD1
CASSLSGTGGETQYF,TGCGCCAGCAGCTTGAGTGGGACAGGGGGCGAGACCCAGTACTTC,TRBV23-1,NA,TRBJ2-5,TRBD1
CASSPGQVHNEQFF,TGTGCCAGTAGTCCCGGACAGGTCCACAATGAGCAGTTCTTC,TRBV19,NA,TRBJ2-1,TRBD1
CASSRWVTEAFF,TGTGCCAGCAGTCGGTGGGTCACTGAAGCTTTCTTT,TRBV6-8,few,TRBJ1-1,NA
CASSLGQINSPLHF,TGTGCCAGCAGCTTAGGACAGATTAATTCACCCCTCCACTTT,TRBV11-3,NA,TRBJ1-6,NA
CASSAGGNTEAFF,TGTGCCAGCTCAGCCGGGGGAAACACTGAAGCTTTCTTT,TRBV18,NA,TRBJ1-1,NA
CSVEPPTDTQYF,TGCAGCGTTGAACCCCCCACAGATACGCAGTATTTT,TRBV29-1,NA,TRBJ2-3,NA
CASSLDPAGANYGYTF,TGTGCCAGCAGCTTAGATCCGGCAGGGGCTAACTATGGCTACACCTTC,TRBV11-3,NA,TRBJ1-2,NA
CAVGSGNTIYF,TGTGCCGTGGGGTCTGGAAACACCATATATTTT,TRBV6-4,NA,TRBJ1-3,NA
CASSLVAGRGSPLHF,TGTGCCAGCAGCTTAGTGGCAGGGAGGGGTTCACCCCTCCACTTT,TRBV11-3,NA,TRBJ1-6,NA
CASSQFDEQYF,TGTGCCAGCAGCCAATTTGACGAGCAGTACTTC,TRBV16,NA,TRBJ2-7,NA
CASSILGTGYGYTF,TGTGCCAGTAGTATTCTCGGGACAGGCTATGGCTACACCTTC,TRBV19,NA,TRBJ1-2,TRBD1
CATRGQNMNTEAFF,TGTGCCACCAGGGGACAGAACATGAACACTGAAGCTTTCTTT,TRBV19,NA,TRBJ1-1,TRBD1
CASSPGQNTEAFF,TGTGCCAGCTCACCGGGACAGAACACTGAAGCTTTCTTT,TRBV18,NA,TRBJ1-1,NA
CSVVRGVHEQYF,TGCAGCGTTGTCAGGGGTGTCCACGAGCAGTACTTC,TRBV29-1,NA,TRBJ2-7,NA
CASSQRYNEQFF,TGCGCCAGCAGCCAAAGGTACAATGAGCAGTTCTTC,TRBV1,once,TRBJ2-1,NA
CSVSGTGYEKLFF,TGCAGCGTTTCCGGGACAGGGTATGAAAAACTGTTTTTT,TRBV29-1,NA,TRBJ1-4,TRBD1
CASRLGRRDYGYTF,TGTGCAAGTCGCTTAGGACGGCGGGACTATGGCTACACCTTC,TRBV12-2,NA,TRBJ1-2,NA
CAISGWDSNTEAFF,TGTGCCATCAGTGGGTGGGACTCGAACACTGAAGCTTTCTTT,TRBV6-8,NA,TRBJ1-1,NA
CASSLTPGHGNTGELFF,TGTGCCAGCAGCTTAACCCCGGGACACGGGAACACCGGGGAGCTGTTTTTT,TRBV7-1,NA,TRBJ2-2,NA
CASSFGTGGTWGDEQYF,TGTGCCAGCAGCTTCGGGACAGGGGGTACTTGGGGCGACGAGCAGTACTTC,TRBV11-3,NA,TRBJ2-7,TRBD1
CAWSVQGNHGYTF,TGTGCCTGGAGTGTACAAGGGAACCATGGCTACACCTTC,TRBV30,NA,TRBJ1-2,NA
CASSPRPGLAGTDTQYF,TGTGCCAGCAGCCCCCGTCCAGGACTAGCGGGCACAGATACGCAGTATTTT,TRBV7-1,NA,TRBJ2-3,TRBD2
CASSFQGWNEQFF,TGCGCCAGCAGCTTCCAGGGGTGGAATGAGCAGTTCTTC,TRBV23-1,NA,TRBJ2-1,NA
CASSLPGGADQPQHF,TGTGCCAGCAGTTTACCAGGGGGTGCGGATCAGCCCCAGCATTTT,TRBV28,NA,TRBJ1-5,TRBD1
CASSFSSPDAEAFF,TGTGCCAGCAGTTTCTCCAGTCCTGACGCTGAAGCTTTCTTT,TRBV28,once,TRBJ1-1,NA
CASSLVQSNSLRTEAFF,TGCGCCAGCAGCTTGGTACAGAGTAATTCCCTTCGGACTGAAGCTTTCTTT,TRBV5-1,NA,TRBJ1-1,NA
CASSLVGGGYGYTF,TGCGCCAGCAGCTTGGTCGGCGGGGGCTATGGCTACACCTTC,TRBV5-1,few,TRBJ1-2,NA
CASGLMGYQETQYF,TGTGCTAGTGGTTTGATGGGATACCAAGAGACCCAGTACTTC,TRBV12-5,NA,TRBJ2-5,NA
CASRLVGSGRESNGYTF,TGTGCAAGTCGCTTAGTCGGTTCGGGCAGGGAGTCGAATGGCTACACCTTC,TRBV12-2,medium-sized,TRBJ1-2,NA
CATSRGIRDPSKLFF,TGTGCCACCAGCAGAGGTATACGGGACCCGAGTAAACTGTTTTTT,TRBV15,NA,TRBJ1-4,NA
CASSLAGVQGNYLRGYTF,TGCGCCAGCAGCTTGGCGGGGGTACAGGGGAACTACCTTCGTGGCTACACCTTC,TRBV5-1,NA,TRBJ1-2,TRBD1
CASSLEGTNYNEQFF,TGTGCCAGCAGCTTGGAAGGGACTAACTACAATGAGCAGTTCTTC,TRBV11-3,NA,TRBJ2-1,TRBD2
CASSQCSTSSSYNEQFF,TGCGCCAGCAGTCAATGCTCCACGTCGAGCTCCTACAATGAGCAGTTCTTC,TRBV23-1,NA,TRBJ2-1,NA
CATSREPTTGTNEKLFF,TGTGCCACCAGCAGAGAACCAACAACCGGGACAAATGAAAAACTGTTTTTT,TRBV15,NA,TRBJ1-4,NA
CASSPGILSTDTQYF,TGCGCCAGCAGCCCGGGGATACTAAGCACAGATACGCAGTATTTT,TRBV4-1,NA,TRBJ2-3,NA
CATVTTGLLEAFF,TGCGCCACCGTAACTACTGGTCTCCTTGAAGCTTTCTTT,TRBV10-2,NA,TRBJ1-1,NA
CASSQGSVRGNTIYF,TGCGCCAGCAGCCAAGGGAGCGTCCGCGGAAACACCATATATTTT,TRBV1,NA,TRBJ1-3,NA
CASSYPSGNYNEQFF,TGTGCCAGCAGTTACCCTAGCGGGAACTACAATGAGCAGTTCTTC,TRBV6-8,NA,TRBJ2-1,TRBD2
CASSPVLAGMSSEQYF,TGTGCCAGCTCACCAGTACTAGCCGGTATGTCATCCGAGCAGTACTTC,TRBV18,NA,TRBJ2-7,NA
CASSPHRTANQPQHF,TGTGCCAGCAGTCCCCATCGGACAGCCAATCAGCCCCAGCATTTT,TRBV6-8,NA,TRBJ1-5,NA
CASRTDNGANNSPLHF,TGTGCCAGTAGGACAGACAACGGCGCTAATAATTCACCCCTCCACTTT,TRBV19,NA,TRBJ1-6,NA
CASLMGYTEAFF,TGTGCCAGTTTAATGGGGTACACTGAAGCTTTCTTT,TRBV6-8,NA,TRBJ1-1,NA
CASSSVGTSGRYEQYF,TGTGCCAGCAGCTCGGTAGGGACTAGCGGGAGATACGAGCAGTACTTC,TRBV11-3,NA,TRBJ2-7,TRBD2
CASSPRIGGSQETQYF,TGTGCCAGCTCACCCCGCATCGGAGGGAGCCAAGAGACCCAGTACTTC,TRBV28,NA,TRBJ2-5,NA